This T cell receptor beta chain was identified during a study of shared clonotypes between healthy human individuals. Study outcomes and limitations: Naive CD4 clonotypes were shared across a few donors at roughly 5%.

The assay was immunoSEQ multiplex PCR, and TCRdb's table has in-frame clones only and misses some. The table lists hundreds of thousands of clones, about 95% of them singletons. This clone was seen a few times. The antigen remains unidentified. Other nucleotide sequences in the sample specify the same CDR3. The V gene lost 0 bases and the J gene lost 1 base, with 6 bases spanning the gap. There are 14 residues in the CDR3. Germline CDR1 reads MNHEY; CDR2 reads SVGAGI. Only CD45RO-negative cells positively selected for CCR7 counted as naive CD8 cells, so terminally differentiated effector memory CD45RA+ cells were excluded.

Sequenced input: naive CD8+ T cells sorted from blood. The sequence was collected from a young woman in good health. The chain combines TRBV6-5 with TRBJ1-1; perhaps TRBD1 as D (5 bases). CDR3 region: CASSYSGGNTEAFF. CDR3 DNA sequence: TGTGCCAGCAGTTACTCGGGGGGGAACACTGAAGCTTTCTTT.